The entry that follows covers one TCR beta chain sequence. Its antigen remains unknown. Healthy Caucasian individuals made up all the donors. The entry originates in a study of identical twins. Study-level findings and limits: Fewer insertions characterized abundant cord blood beta clonotypes, whereas memory repertoires showed none. Findings depended on cross-sectional statistics rather than tracking the same donors. Modeled out-of-frame TCR alpha sharing in monozygotic twins fell below observed levels.

CDR1 DFQATT and CDR2 SNEGSKA come from the germline V gene (reference sequence). With 8 bases removed from V and 4 bases from J, the gap between germline ends came to 17 bases. The CDR3 is 13 amino acids. MiXCR, run by TCRdb on the 5' RACE reads, gives a single entry per CDR3 protein. The sample contains a few hundred thousand distinct CDR3 sequences, approximately 11% of which appear only once. The same specimen was also included in a second study, on yellow fever vaccine responses in identical twins.

V is TRBV20-1 and J is TRBJ1-1; a weak D match, TRBD1 (5 bases). This receptor was obtained from a woman aged 18-29 years in good health. The material sequenced was memory (CD45RO+) T cells sorted from blood. CDR3 region: CSSSTGTATEAFF. The CDR3 DNA sequence: TGCAGTTCAAGTACGGGGACGGCCACTGAAGCTTTCTTT.